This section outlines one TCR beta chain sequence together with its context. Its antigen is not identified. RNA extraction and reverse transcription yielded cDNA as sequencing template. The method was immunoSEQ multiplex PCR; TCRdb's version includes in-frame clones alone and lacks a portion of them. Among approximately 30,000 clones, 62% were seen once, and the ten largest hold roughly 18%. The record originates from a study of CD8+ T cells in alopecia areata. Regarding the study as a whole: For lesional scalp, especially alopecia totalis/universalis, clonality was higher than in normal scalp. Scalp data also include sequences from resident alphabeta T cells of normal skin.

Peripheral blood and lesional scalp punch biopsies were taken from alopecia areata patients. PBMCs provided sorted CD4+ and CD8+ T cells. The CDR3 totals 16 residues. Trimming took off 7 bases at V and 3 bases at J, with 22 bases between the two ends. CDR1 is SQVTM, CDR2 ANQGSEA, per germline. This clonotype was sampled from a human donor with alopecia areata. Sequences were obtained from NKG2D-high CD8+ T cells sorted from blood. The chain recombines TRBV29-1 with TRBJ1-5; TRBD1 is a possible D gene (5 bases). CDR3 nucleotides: TGCAGCGCTGACCCATTTACAGGAGCCCTCAATCAGCCCCAGCATTTT. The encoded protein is CSADPFTGALNQPQHF. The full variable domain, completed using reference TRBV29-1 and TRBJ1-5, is SAVISQKPSRDICQRGTSLTIQCQVDSQVTMMFWYRQQPGQSLTLIATANQGSEATYESGFVIDKFPISRPNLTFSTLTVSNMSPEDSSIYLCSADPFTGALNQPQHFGDGTRLSIL.